The 8 T cell receptor beta chains below come from one sample, sequenced in a study of persistence of HIV-infected CD4 T cells. Overlapping HIV-1 Gag 15-mer peptides at 0.85 to 1 ug per peptide per mL were used. Sorting selected CD4+ T cells upregulating both CD40 ligand and CD69. Sequencing used immunoSEQ version 4 in survey mode. Assay: immunoSEQ multiplex PCR; the TCRdb copy retains only in-frame clones and omits some. The table includes 24,000 or so clones, under 80% detected once. These receptors are not linked to any known antigen. Here the sequenced sample was CD4+ T cells sorted from PBMCs after roughly 19-hour stimulation, taken from a patient who received antiretroviral therapy. These receptors all come from an adult man with HIV who was CMV-seropositive.

V usage is TRBV2 and J usage is TRBJ1-1, with D tentatively TRBD1 (6 bases). Germline CDR1 reads SNHLY; CDR2 reads FYNNEI. V lost 7 bases and J 1 base, leaving 13 bases between the germline ends. This CDR3 spans 14 amino acids. The CDR3 nucleotides read TGTGCCAGCATCCAGACAGGAACGAACACTGAAGCTTTCTTT. Its translation is CASIQTGTNTEAFF.

The rearrangement links TRBV7-3 to TRBJ2-2; D unresolved. The V end was cut by 0 bases, the J end by 6 bases, with 5 bases between. CDR3 length equals 13 residues. CDR1 and CDR2 (germline): SGHTA, FQGTGA. CDR3 in amino acids: CASSLTGAGELFF. The CDR3, as DNA: TGTGCCAGCAGCTTAACTGGGGCCGGGGAGCTGTTTTTT.

The gene calls are TRBV6-5 and TRBJ2-4; possible D gene TRBD2, 5 bases. There are 13 residues in the CDR3. Looked up from germline, CDR1 is MNHEY and CDR2 is SVGAGI. Trimming cost V 7 bases and J 0 bases, with 7 bases left between them. The CDR3 DNA is TGTGCCAGCATGGGAGTAGCCAAAAACATTCAGTACTTC. Its protein product is CASMGVAKNIQYF.

The chain combines TRBV3-1 (or the pseudogene TRBV3-2) with TRBJ2-7; D might be TRBD1 (6 bases). Trimming removed 1 base from V and 4 bases from J, with 14 bases in between. CDR1 is LGHDT and CDR2 is YNNKEL in the germline V gene (reference sequence). The CDR3 totals 15 residues. The CDR3 protein is CASSQVRQGWYEQYF. Written as DNA, the CDR3 is TGTGCCAGCAGCCAAGTTCGTCAGGGGTGGTACGAGCAGTACTTC.

This clone was seen only a few times. This chain joins TRBV29-1 and TRBJ1-5; TRBD1 matches 7 bases. The V gene end was trimmed by 6 bases and the J gene end by 6 bases; junction bases not matched to a gene: 8. From germline, CDR1 is SQVTM and CDR2 ANQGSEA. The CDR3 has 13 residues. The chain's CDR3 is CSVLTGAGQPQHF. The DNA of the CDR3 is TGCAGCGTACTAACAGGGGCAGGTCAGCCCCAGCATTTT.

The chain combines TRBV5-1 with TRBJ1-1; D possibly corresponds to TRBD1 (5 bases). Trimming took 2 bases from V and 4 from J, leaving 15 bases between them. Germline V gives CDR1 SGHRS, CDR2 YFSETQ. This CDR3 has 15 residues. CDR3 sequence (DNA): TGCGCCAGCAGCTTTGCAGGGTCTGGCGGCACTGAAGCTTTCTTT. Protein: CASSFAGSGGTEAFF. The variable domain in full, with the rest retrieved from reference TRBV5-1 and TRBJ1-1, is KAGVTQTPRYLIKTRGQQVTLSCSPISGHRSVSWYQQTPGQGLQFLFEYFSETQRNKGNFPGRFSGRQFSNSRSEMNVSTLELGDSALYLCASSFAGSGGTEAFFGQGTRLTVV.

The chain carries TRBV7-9 and TRBJ2-3; TRBD2 aligns across 7 bases. The trim removed 2 bases at V and 0 bases at J, leaving 5 bases unmatched. The germline V gene has CDR1 SEHNR and CDR2 FQNEAQ (reference sequence). The CDR3 extends over 16 amino acids. CDR3 region: CASSLTPGGSTDTQYF. CDR3 in DNA: TGTGCCAGCAGCTTAACTCCCGGGGGGAGCACAGATACGCAGTATTTT. Combining the CDR3 with reference TRBV7-9 and TRBJ2-3 gives the whole variable domain DTGVSQNPRHKITKRGQNVTFRCDPISEHNRLYWYRQTLGQGPEFLTYFQNEAQLEKSRLLSDRFSAERPKGSFSTLEIQRTEQGDSAMYLCASSLTPGGSTDTQYFGPGTRLTVL.

This clone was observed once. The chain has TRBV6-5 and TRBJ1-6, with TRBD1 as a possible D gene (5 bases). The CDR3 runs to 16 residues. CDR1 and CDR2 (germline): MNHEY, SVGAGI. V lost 2 bases to trimming and J lost 5 bases, with 13 bases between them. The CDR3 here is CASSYRGRSDNSPLHF. In DNA form, the CDR3 reads TGTGCCAGCAGTTACCGGGGCAGGTCTGATAATTCACCCCTCCACTTT.